A selection of T cell receptor beta chains follows, all from one sample in a study of blood T cell repertoires in COVID-19. Libraries were prepared by immunoSEQ multiplex PCR; TCRdb keeps only in-frame clonotypes and omits some of them. The top ten clones hold under 3% of a sample with about 270,000 clones, over 75% of them seen once. The sample taken for sequencing was PBMCs or T cells enriched from blood (not recorded which). The receptors were gathered from a woman aged 18-29 years who had recovered from COVID-19. CDR3s include the opening cysteine and the closing phenylalanine or tryptophan. Fields, in order: CDR3 length, clone size, V gene, D gene, J gene, CDR3 protein, CDR3 DNA. The D gene is left open where the match is weak. The size of a clone is reported for some rows only, either as once, few or many, or as a class for expanded clones.

14	NA	TRBV5-1	NA	TRBJ2-7	CASSLDGYAHEQYF	TGCGCCAGCAGCTTGGACGGGTATGCCCACGAGCAGTACTTC
12	NA	TRBV7-8	NA	TRBJ1-1	CASSLLETEAFF	TGTGCCAGCAGCTTACTGGAGACTGAAGCTTTCTTT
12	once	TRBV29-1	NA	TRBJ2-3	CSVGQAADTQYF	TGCAGCGTTGGACAGGCGGCAGATACGCAGTATTTT
12	NA	TRBV24-1	TRBD1	TRBJ2-7	CAPRQGAYEQYF	TGTGCCCCGCGACAGGGAGCTTACGAGCAGTACTTC
14	few	TRBV6-1	TRBD1	TRBJ1-5	CASSEQGAGQPQHF	TGTGCCAGCAGTGAACAGGGGGCTGGTCAGCCCCAGCATTTT
15	NA	TRBV3-1/TRBV3-2	TRBD2	TRBJ2-1	CASSQGLAGVHEQFF	TGTGCCAGCAGCCAAGGACTAGCGGGGGTTCATGAGCAGTTCTTC
13	NA	TRBV30	TRBD2	TRBJ2-1	CAWTLGTTDKQFF	TGTGCCTGGACCTTGGGGACTACGGATAAGCAGTTCTTC
14	NA	TRBV2	NA	TRBJ2-5	CASSEALRVETQYF	TGTGCCAGCAGTGAAGCGCTGCGGGTAGAGACCCAGTACTTC
14	NA	TRBV28	NA	TRBJ1-6	CASSPIGANSPLHF	TGTGCCAGCAGCCCAATTGGGGCGAATTCACCCCTCCACTTT
11	NA	TRBV13	NA	TRBJ2-7	CASSLSGEQYF	TGTGCCAGCAGCTTATCAGGGGAGCAGTACTTC
11	NA	TRBV20-1	NA	TRBJ1-6	CSVDSNSPLHF	TGCAGTGTCGACAGTAATTCACCCCTCCACTTT
15	NA	TRBV5-1	NA	TRBJ2-7	CASSLAGSSSYEQYF	TGCGCCAGCAGCTTGGCGGGGAGTAGTTCCTACGAGCAGTACTTC
15	NA	TRBV9	TRBD2	TRBJ2-3	CASSVGRGGTDTQYF	TGTGCCAGCAGCGTAGGGCGGGGGGGCACAGATACGCAGTATTTT
15	NA	TRBV19	NA	TRBJ1-2	CASSIPTTGNYGYTF	TGTGCCAGTAGTATACCAACGACGGGGAACTATGGCTACACCTTC
14	NA	TRBV6-5	NA	TRBJ1-2	CASSYSLTEYGYTF	TGTGCCAGCAGTTACTCGTTGACTGAGTATGGCTACACCTTC
14	once	TRBV5-1	TRBD1	TRBJ1-2	CASSGTGLGGGYTF	TGCGCCAGCAGCGGGACAGGGCTTGGGGGTGGCTACACCTTC
14	NA	TRBV5-1	NA	TRBJ1-2	CASSLDSIIYGYTF	TGCGCCAGCAGCTTGGACAGTATAATTTATGGCTACACCTTC
17	NA	TRBV5-1	TRBD2	TRBJ2-3	CASSLSSGGPITDTQYF	TGCGCCAGCAGCTTGTCCAGCGGGGGCCCGATCACAGATACGCAGTATTTT
16	NA	TRBV5-6	TRBD1	TRBJ1-6	CASSYPGTASNSPLHF	TGTGCCAGCAGCTACCCCGGGACAGCGAGTAATTCACCCCTCCACTTT
15	NA	TRBV6-2/TRBV6-3	TRBD1	TRBJ1-5	CASSDIQGSNQPQHF	TGTGCCAGCAGTGACATACAGGGGAGCAATCAGCCCCAGCATTTT
13	NA	TRBV30	NA	TRBJ2-7	CAWSPGHSYEQYF	TGTGCCTGGAGCCCGGGACACTCCTACGAGCAGTACTTC
13	NA	TRBV18	NA	TRBJ2-3	CASSPRGIDTQYF	TGTGCCAGCTCACCAAGGGGAATAGATACGCAGTATTTT
18	NA	TRBV9	TRBD1	TRBJ1-4	CASELTGDVYSTNEKLFF	TGTGCCAGCGAACTAACAGGGGACGTTTATTCAACTAATGAAAAACTGTTTTTT
13	few	TRBV5-4	NA	TRBJ2-7	CASSSLDSPEQYF	TGTGCCAGCAGTTCCCTGGACTCCCCCGAGCAGTACTTC
14	NA	TRBV6-5	TRBD1	TRBJ1-3	CASRGDSSGNTIYF	TGTGCCAGCAGAGGGGACAGCTCTGGAAACACCATATATTTT
16	NA	TRBV15	TRBD1	TRBJ1-5	CATSRERGRINQPQHF	TGTGCCACCAGCAGAGAAAGGGGGCGGATTAATCAGCCCCAGCATTTT
13	NA	TRBV5-4	NA	TRBJ2-7	CASSFLGADEQYF	TGTGCCAGCAGCTTTTTAGGGGCAGACGAGCAGTACTTC
22	once	TRBV18	TRBD1	TRBJ1-2	CASSLKQLEPGQGGSTNYGYTF	TGTGCCAGCTCACTGAAACAACTTGAACCGGGACAGGGAGGAAGTACTAACTATGGCTACACCTTC
17	NA	TRBV24-1	TRBD1	TRBJ1-5	CATSDLPGTGENQPQHF	TGTGCCACCAGTGATTTACCGGGGACAGGGGAAAATCAGCCCCAGCATTTT
13	few	TRBV30	NA	TRBJ2-1	CAWSVRTTNEQFF	TGTGCCTGGAGTGTACGAACTACAAATGAGCAGTTCTTC
14	NA	TRBV6-1	NA	TRBJ1-5	CASSEAWGDQPQHF	TGTGCCAGCAGTGAAGCTTGGGGGGATCAGCCCCAGCATTTT
12	NA	TRBV12-3/TRBV12-4	NA	TRBJ1-1	CASSLRGGEAFF	TGTGCCAGCAGTTTAAGGGGGGGCGAAGCTTTCTTT
19	NA	TRBV7-7	TRBD2	TRBJ2-1	CATKTSGGASRLSYNEQFF	TGTGCTACCAAGACTAGCGGGGGGGCCTCTCGGTTGTCCTACAATGAGCAGTTCTTC
14	NA	TRBV6-5	TRBD2	TRBJ2-1	CASHPAGGYNEQFF	TGTGCCAGCCACCCCGCGGGGGGTTACAATGAGCAGTTCTTC
14	NA	TRBV11-3	TRBD1	TRBJ2-7	CASSLDGTADEQYF	TGTGCCAGCAGCTTAGACGGGACAGCCGACGAGCAGTACTTC
15	NA	TRBV4-1	NA	TRBJ1-5	CASSQVSSLREPQHF	TGCGCCAGCAGCCAAGTTTCGTCCCTTCGGGAGCCCCAGCATTTT
17	NA	TRBV28	TRBD1	TRBJ1-1	CASSFDNRGQAESEAFF	TGTGCCAGCAGTTTTGATAATCGCGGACAGGCCGAGTCTGAAGCTTTCTTT
16	NA	TRBV11-2	TRBD1	TRBJ1-1	CASSFEGQEVNTEAFF	TGTGCCAGCAGCTTTGAGGGACAGGAGGTGAACACTGAAGCTTTCTTT
14	NA	TRBV28	TRBD1	TRBJ1-2	CASSVNRGDYGYTF	TGTGCCAGCAGTGTGAACAGGGGAGACTATGGCTACACCTTC
15	few	TRBV2	TRBD1	TRBJ1-1	CASSEGQGLNTEAFF	TGTGCCAGCAGTGAGGGACAGGGGTTAAACACTGAAGCTTTCTTT